The rows below give T cell receptor beta chains drawn from one sample of a study of T cells in Graves' hyperthyroidism and ophthalmopathy. TCRdb fed the multiplex PCR reads into MiXCR, producing one record per CDR3 protein. The sample gives some 550,000 distinct CDR3 sequences, less than 25% of which show up once; 26% is in the top ten. Sequencing was carried out using blood. Source of these receptors: a man younger than 35 with Graves' hyperthyroidism. CDR3s leave out the opening cysteine and the closing phenylalanine or tryptophan. Clone size is shown for a subset of rows, as once, few, many or a class of expanded clone.

clone_size	v_call	j_call	cdr3_aa
many	TRBV27	TRBJ2-7	ASSFRQGGYEQY
.	TRBV28	TRBJ1-6	ASSPLWDSYNSPLH
many	TRBV6-1	TRBJ1-2	ASRKDRTYGYT
many	TRBV20-1	TRBJ1-1	SARDGSNTEAF
.	TRBV27	TRBJ1-1	ASSLSGTLLLNTEAF
many	TRBV20-1	TRBJ2-5	SASIGTGGETQY
.	TRBV4-1	TRBJ2-5	ASSLDRLEENQY
few	TRBV4-1	TRBJ1-5	ASSQRQDGNQPQH
many	TRBV6-1	TRBJ1-5	ASSLPEQGNQPQH
.	TRBV12-3/TRBV12-4	TRBJ1-1	ASSSGIEAF
.	TRBV6-1	TRBJ2-3	VSSSQMGTSTDTQY
many	TRBV19	TRBJ1-1	ASRTDRETEAF
.	TRBV11-2	TRBJ2-7	ASSRSTGQLNYEQY
.	TRBV27	TRBJ1-1	ASSLSSHAGLATEAF
many	TRBV12-5	TRBJ1-1	ASGLVLQGENTEAF
few	TRBV20-1	TRBJ2-7	SGLLAGRNPYEQY
many	TRBV30	TRBJ2-7	AWSGRQPYEQY
.	TRBV3-1	TRBJ1-2	ASSPQGAGYGYT
.	TRBV4-1	TRBJ1-5	ASSPTDRGHQPQH
many	TRBV20-1	TRBJ1-2	SARNRGSRGYT
many	TRBV6-5	TRBJ2-7	AGSTSRGHSYEQY
many	TRBV6-1	TRBJ2-7	ASSEYTGPSYEQY
.	TRBV6-1	TRBJ1-1	ASRSNRGRGGDTEAF
many	TRBV27	TRBJ2-7	AAGLSYEQY
many	TRBV28	TRBJ2-7	ASSPERTGSLGAY
many	TRBV19	TRBJ2-7	ASSIDGTSAEQY
.	TRBV12-3/TRBV12-4	TRBJ2-5	ASRSRLAGMETQY
many	TRBV6-5	TRBJ1-2	ASSYSGRDYT
many	TRBV6-5	TRBJ2-5	ASSFGPGQETQY
.	TRBV4-1	TRBJ2-3	ASSQMADTQY
many	TRBV29-1	TRBJ1-2	SIRDPNYGYT
many	TRBV20-1	TRBJ1-1	SALDGEEAF
.	TRBV6-5	TRBJ1-1	ASSSDRRDAEAF
few	TRBV11-2	TRBJ2-2	ASSLDSLWGANTGELF
many	TRBV5-1	TRBJ2-5	ASSWTNLLETQY
few	TRBV19	TRBJ1-1	ASSIRQPPETEAF
many	TRBV12-3/TRBV12-4	TRBJ1-1	ASSRDRGLVAF
.	TRBV12-3/TRBV12-4	TRBJ1-1	ASIRTGGHTEAF
few	TRBV20-1	TRBJ2-2	SASDRSNTGELF
many	TRBV29-1	TRBJ2-7	SVEGGARGNYEQY
many	TRBV6-1	TRBJ2-7	ASSERAGFGYEQY
few	TRBV15	TRBJ2-2	AARSPNTGELF
.	TRBV10-3	TRBJ2-6	AISESRGRGSGANVLT
many	TRBV7-2	TRBJ1-2	ASRHTADNYGYT
few	TRBV13	TRBJ1-3	ASGLSGASGNTIY
many	TRBV6-1	TRBJ2-2	ASRKLAGGGELF
.	TRBV28	TRBJ2-2	ASTGGGADTGELF
many	TRBV12-3/TRBV12-4	TRBJ1-6	ATRDWNSPLH
many	TRBV28	TRBJ1-5	ASSRTGGSGNQPQH
many	TRBV19	TRBJ1-5	ASRDRKGNQPQH
.	TRBV10-3	TRBJ1-2	AISEEEGAYYGYT
.	TRBV11-2	TRBJ2-7	ASSTTAYGQY
many	TRBV28	TRBJ2-7	ASRRRAGRSYEQY
few	TRBV12-5	TRBJ1-5	ASGLSYSGLD
.	TRBV9	TRBJ2-2	ASSVVRQGRTGELF
many	TRBV2	TRBJ2-5	ASSEWASGGNQETQY